Here is one TCR beta chain with its context. It was RNA transcripts that yielded the amplified TCR beta CDR3 regions. The HTBI primer set was used in a first-round RT-PCR of the TCR CDR3. TCRdb ran MiXCR on the multiplex PCR reads and lists one entry per CDR3 protein. The repertoire holds around 290,000 distinct CDR3 sequences, with roughly 13% as singletons. These data belong to a study of T cells in Graves' hyperthyroidism and ophthalmopathy. Germline CDR1 SNHLY, CDR2 FYNNEI. The CDR3 has 12 amino acids. Trimming took 7 bases from V and 6 from J, leaving 12 bases between them. Sequencing was performed on blood. The V and J genes are TRBV2 and TRBJ1-1; D not resolved. The source is a woman in her 30s with Graves' hyperthyroidism that later progressed to Graves' ophthalmopathy. This CDR3 reads CASTATGPEAFF. CDR3 bases: TGTGCCAGCACCGCCACGGGTCCTGAAGCTTTCTTT.